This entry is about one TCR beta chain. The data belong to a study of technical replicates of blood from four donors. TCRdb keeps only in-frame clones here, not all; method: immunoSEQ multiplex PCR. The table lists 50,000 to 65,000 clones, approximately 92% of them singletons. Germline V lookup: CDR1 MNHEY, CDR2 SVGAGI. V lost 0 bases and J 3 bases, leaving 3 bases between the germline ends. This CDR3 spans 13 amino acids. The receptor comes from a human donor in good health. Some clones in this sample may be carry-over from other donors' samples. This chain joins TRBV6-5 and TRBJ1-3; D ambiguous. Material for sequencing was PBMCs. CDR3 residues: CASSYSSGNTIYF. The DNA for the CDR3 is TGTGCCAGCAGTTACTCGAGTGGAAACACCATATATTTT.